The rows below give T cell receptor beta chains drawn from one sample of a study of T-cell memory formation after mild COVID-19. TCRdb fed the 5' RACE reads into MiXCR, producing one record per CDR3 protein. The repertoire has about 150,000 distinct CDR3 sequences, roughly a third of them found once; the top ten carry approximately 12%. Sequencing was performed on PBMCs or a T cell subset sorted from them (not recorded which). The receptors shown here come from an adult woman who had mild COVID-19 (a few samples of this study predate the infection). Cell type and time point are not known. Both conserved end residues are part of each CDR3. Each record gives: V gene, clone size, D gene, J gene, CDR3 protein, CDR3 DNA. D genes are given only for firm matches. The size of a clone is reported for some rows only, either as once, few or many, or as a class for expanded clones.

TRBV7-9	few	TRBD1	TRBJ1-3	CASSSTTGGNTIYF	TGTGCCAGCAGCTCCACGACAGGGGGAAACACCATATATTTT
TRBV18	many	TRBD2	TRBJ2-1	CASSPTSGDEQFF	TGTGCCAGCTCACCGACTAGCGGGGATGAGCAGTTCTTC
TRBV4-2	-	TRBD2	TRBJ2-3	CASSQELAGEDTQYF	TGTGCCAGCAGCCAAGAACTAGCGGGAGAGGATACGCAGTATTTT
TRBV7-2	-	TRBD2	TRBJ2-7	CASSLGLAGGMQDEQYF	TGTGCCAGCAGCTTAGGACTAGCGGGAGGTATGCAGGACGAGCAGTACTTC
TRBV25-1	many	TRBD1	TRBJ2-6	CASSESGTGRANVLTF	TGTGCCAGCAGTGAATCCGGGACAGGACGGGCCAACGTCCTGACTTTC
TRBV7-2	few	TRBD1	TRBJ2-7	CASSLEGRGSYEQYF	TGTGCCAGCAGCTTAGAGGGCAGGGGGTCCTACGAGCAGTACTTC
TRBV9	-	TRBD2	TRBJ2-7	CASSGTSGIYEQYF	TGTGCCAGCAGCGGGACTAGCGGGATCTACGAGCAGTACTTC
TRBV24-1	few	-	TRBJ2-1	CATTQSGNEQFF	TGTGCCACCACTCAGTCGGGGAATGAGCAGTTCTTC
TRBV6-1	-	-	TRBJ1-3	CASSEARTAGNTIYF	TGTGCCAGCAGTGAAGCGCGGACAGCTGGAAACACCATATATTTT
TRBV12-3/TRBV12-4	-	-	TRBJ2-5	CASISPGLEETQYF	TGTGCCAGCATTTCCCCGGGACTTGAAGAGACCCAGTACTTC
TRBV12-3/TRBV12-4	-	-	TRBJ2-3	CASSLTPGGTDTQYF	TGTGCCAGCAGTTTAACCCCGGGGGGCACAGATACGCAGTATTTT
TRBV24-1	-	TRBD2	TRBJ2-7	CATSRSSGSYEQYF	TGTGCCACCAGTAGGTCTAGCGGGAGCTACGAGCAGTACTTC
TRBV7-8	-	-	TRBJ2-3	CASSSPRTDTQYF	TGTGCCAGCAGCTCCCCCCGTACAGATACGCAGTATTTT
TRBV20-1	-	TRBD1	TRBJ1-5	CSARADRGGNQPQHF	TGCAGTGCTAGAGCGGACAGGGGCGGCAATCAGCCCCAGCATTTT
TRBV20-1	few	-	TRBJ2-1	CSARKLAVDNEQFF	TGCAGTGCTAGGAAGCTAGCCGTAGACAATGAGCAGTTCTTC
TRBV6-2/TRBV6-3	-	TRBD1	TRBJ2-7	CASSHIRGQGAIAVDEQYF	TGTGCCAGCAGTCATATCCGGGGACAGGGGGCAATCGCGGTGGACGAGCAGTACTTC
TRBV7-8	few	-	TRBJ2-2	CASSVGDARNTGELFF	TGTGCCAGCAGCGTAGGGGACGCAAGGAACACCGGGGAGCTGTTTTTT
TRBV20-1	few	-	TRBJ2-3	CSAGGTGTDTQYF	TGCAGTGCTGGGGGGACAGGCACAGATACGCAGTATTTT
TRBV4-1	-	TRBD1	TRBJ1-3	CASSQPQGPEYSGNTIYF	TGCGCCAGCAGCCAACCACAGGGGCCGGAATACTCTGGAAACACCATATATTTT
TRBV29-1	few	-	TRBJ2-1	CSVDQDYNEQFF	TGCAGCGTTGATCAAGACTACAATGAGCAGTTCTTC
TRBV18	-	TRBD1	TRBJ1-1	CASSKTGGKVDTEAFF	TGTGCCAGCTCAAAGACAGGGGGCAAGGTCGACACTGAAGCTTTCTTT
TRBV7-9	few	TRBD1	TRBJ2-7	CASSLKGALPYEQYF	TGTGCCAGCAGCTTAAAGGGGGCGCTTCCCTACGAGCAGTACTTC
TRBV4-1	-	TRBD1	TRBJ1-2	CASSTDGTERSGYTF	TGCGCCAGCAGCACAGACGGGACAGAAAGGTCCGGCTACACCTTC
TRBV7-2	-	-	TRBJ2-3	CASSLWTTLTDTQYF	TGTGCCAGCAGCTTATGGACTACTCTCACAGATACGCAGTATTTT
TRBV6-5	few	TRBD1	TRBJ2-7	CASSYSTPGGTGGNYEQYF	TGTGCCAGCAGTTACTCGACTCCCGGAGGGACAGGGGGGAACTACGAGCAGTACTTC
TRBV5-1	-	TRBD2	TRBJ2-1	CASSSAGGWYNEQFF	TGCGCCAGCAGCTCTGCGGGAGGTTGGTACAATGAGCAGTTCTTC
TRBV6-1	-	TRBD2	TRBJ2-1	CASSQTSGGPYNEQFF	TGTGCCAGCAGCCAGACCAGCGGGGGGCCCTACAATGAGCAGTTCTTC
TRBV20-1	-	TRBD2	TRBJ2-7	CSAPRAGRVYEQYF	TGCAGTGCCCCACGGGCAGGGAGGGTCTACGAGCAGTACTTC
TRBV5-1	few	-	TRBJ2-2	CASSKATGELFF	TGCGCCAGCAGCAAGGCCACCGGGGAGCTGTTTTTT
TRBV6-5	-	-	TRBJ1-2	CASAGPGENYGYTF	TGTGCCAGCGCGGGACCCGGAGAAAACTATGGCTACACCTTC
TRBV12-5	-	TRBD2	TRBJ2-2	CASGGANTGELFF	TGTGCTAGCGGGGGGGCGAACACCGGGGAGCTGTTTTTT
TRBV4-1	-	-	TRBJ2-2	CASSQVTGPGPNTGELFF	TGCGCCAGCAGCCAAGTAACAGGGCCCGGGCCCAACACCGGGGAGCTGTTTTTT
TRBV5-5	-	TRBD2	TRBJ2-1	CASSIGTSGGRDNEQFF	TGTGCCAGCAGCATTGGGACTAGCGGGGGGCGTGACAATGAGCAGTTCTTC
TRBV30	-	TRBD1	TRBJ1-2	CAWSDARGQGLIFGYTF	TGTGCCTGGAGTGATGCCCGGGGACAGGGCTTAATTTTTGGCTACACCTTC
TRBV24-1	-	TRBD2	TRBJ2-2	CATSDSYSRSPSGMARVAGELFF	TGTGCCACCAGTGACTCTTATTCCAGGAGCCCTAGCGGGATGGCCCGGGTCGCCGGGGAGCTGTTTTTT
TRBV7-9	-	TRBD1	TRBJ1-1	CASSLSYRGEGEAFF	TGTGCCAGCAGCTTATCCTACAGGGGAGAGGGTGAAGCTTTCTTT
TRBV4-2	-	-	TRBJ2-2	CASSQDSIGELFF	TGTGCCAGCAGCCAAGATTCGATCGGGGAGCTGTTTTTT
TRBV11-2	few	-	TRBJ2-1	CASSFGLASQAFDEQFF	TGTGCCAGCAGCTTTGGTCTAGCTTCCCAAGCCTTCGATGAGCAGTTCTTC
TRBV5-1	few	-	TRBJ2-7	CASSARDRHYEQYF	TGCGCCAGCAGCGCCCGGGACCGGCACTACGAGCAGTACTTC